This TCR beta chain was identified in a study of blood T cell repertoires in COVID-19. Study information: Some COVID-19 samples were acute and others convalescent; all came from the United States, Italy and Spain. PBMCs, B-cell-depleted T cells, or T cells provided the cDNA or gDNA that made up the material.

In the original workflow: From reference gene primer amplification, estimates of nucleated cell counts were derived. Generated by immunoSEQ multiplex PCR, the TCRdb table keeps only in-frame clones and is missing some. The V and J calls and clone size were taken over from that table, and D and trimming were inferred from the DNA. The repertoire holds around 190,000 clones, with 88% as singletons. CDR3 size: 15 residues. V gave up 1 base and J gave up 2 bases, with 10 bases separating them. Looked up from germline, CDR1 is SGHTA and CDR2 is FQGNSA. The sample comprised peripheral blood. The source of this sequence is a man aged 18 to 29 with active or convalescent COVID-19. V gene TRBV7-2 combines with J gene TRBJ2-3, with a possible D match to TRBD1 (5 bases). The chain's CDR3 is CASSLDRGFTDTQYF. The CDR3 coding sequence is TGTGCCAGCAGCTTAGATAGGGGTTTCACAGATACGCAGTATTTT. The whole variable domain, filled in from reference TRBV7-2 and TRBJ2-3, reads GAGVSQSPSNKVTEKGKDVELRCDPISGHTALYWYRQSLGQGLEFLIYFQGNSAPDKSGLPSDRFSAERTGGSVSTLTIQRTQQEDSAVYLCASSLDRGFTDTQYFGPGTRLTVL.